This paragraph reports one T cell receptor beta chain. Its antigen is still unknown. The data stem from a study of T cell responses to AZD1222 COVID-19 vaccine. Generated by immunoSEQ multiplex PCR, the TCRdb table keeps only in-frame clones and is missing some. The sample holds around 99,000 clones, around 92% seen once. Study-level results: Targets within unmutated variant regions were reportedly found for nearly half of spike-specific TCRs. Spike as a whole was targeted by vaccine-associated CD4 TCRs, dominant at 160-218 and 743-854. Clonal diversity was possibly underestimated, and the donors were mostly white British, with more females. Seropositive status at baseline applied to only 5 to 7 AZD1222 recipients.

The junction had 7 bases not matched to a gene; V was cut back by 4 bases and J by 4 bases. The CDR3 is made up of 15 amino acids. Germline V gene lookup returns CDR1 SGHVS and CDR2 FQNEAQ. The clonotype was recovered from an adult who received the AZD1222 COVID-19 vaccine. The sample consisted of peripheral blood, taken 28 days after the second AZD1222 dose. The chain recombines TRBV7-8 with TRBJ2-5; 9 nucleotides align to TRBD1. The CDR3 sequence is CASSSTGTGIETQYF. The DNA of the CDR3 is TGTGCCAGCAGCTCTACCGGGACAGGGATAGAGACCCAGTACTTC.